The present T cell receptor (beta chain) was sequenced within a study of blood T cell repertoires in COVID-19 (dated by TCRdb to the early 2020s). About the full investigation: The collaborator samples originated in the United States, Italy and Spain and spanned the acute and convalescent phases of COVID-19. The prospective study material was composed of cDNA or gDNA derived from T cells, B-cell-depleted T cells, or PBMCs. The dataset comprised deeply sampled blood TCRbeta repertoires from subjects exposed to, actively infected with, or recovered from COVID-19. The repertoires were made available in a free public database intended to serve as a resource for research on the immune response to SARS-CoV-2. The samples were drawn from the first 160 participants of the ongoing ImmuneRACE study and from 1,254 subjects provided by 6 global collaborators. Nearly every sample came with metadata listing a de-identified subject ID, COVID-19 status, age in years and sex. Where HLA class I and class II types were available, the types were taken from metadata supplied by the sample provider, not from assay-based typing.

Whole blood was collected in K2EDTA tubes by collaborating institutions according to the institutions' own protocols. Collaborator samples were shipped for TCRbeta analysis as frozen whole blood, isolated PBMCs, or DNA extracted from either sample type. Overall study outcomes, separate from this receptor: The quantity of clinical and demographic metadata differed by source and by participant and was supplied without curation.

Reading from cysteine to phenylalanine, the CDR3 counts 15 amino acids. Only the CDR3 DNA is retained, 45 bases long and in frame from the first base. Clipping removes 3 bases from V and 0 bases from J, with 2 as the unmatched junction base count. In the germline V gene (reference sequence), CDR1 corresponds to SEHNR and CDR2 to FQNEAQ. TCRbeta CDR3 regions were amplified from genomic DNA using the immunoSEQ Assay, a bias-controlled multiplex PCR. Regarding the original processing steps: The number of nucleated cells in each sample was estimated from the amplification of reference gene primers within the assay. To quantify the absolute abundance of each unique TCRbeta CDR3 rearrangement, sequence reads were collapsed and filtered. For each sample, productive Simpson clonality was calculated by taking the square root of Simpson's diversity index across productive rearrangements. Not all clones reach the TCRdb copy of this immuneACCESS table, which keeps in-frame sequences only. Checked studies attribute under half of the gap to unresolved V genes and leave the rest unexplained. V, J and clone size were drawn from that table, and D and trimming were deduced from the DNA. This sample gives roughly 100,000 clones in total; 65% to 90% of them show up just once. The ten largest clones add up to over 1.5% of the sample.

Notes on this clone: The specificity of this receptor is unknown. One base away there is no much larger clone; base qualities are not given.

Sequenced input: peripheral blood. The receptor chain draws on TRBV7-9 and TRBJ2-5; TRBD1 lines up with 9 middle nucleotides. The clonotype originates from a man at least 80 years old with acute or convalescent COVID-19. The CDR3 protein is CASSFTGGYQETQYF. The DNA sequence is as follows: TGTGCCAGCAGCTTTACAGGGGGCTACCAAGAGACCCAGTACTTC. With all but the CDR3 taken from the reference TRBV7-9 and TRBJ2-5 genes, the full variable domain is: DTGVSQNPRHKITKRGQNVTFRCDPISEHNRLYWYRQTLGQGPEFLTYFQNEAQLEKSRLLSDRFSAERPKGSFSTLEIQRTEQGDSAMYLCASSFTGGYQETQYFGPGTRLLVL.